Each of the 15 T cell receptor beta chains below was sequenced from the same sample in a study of CD8+ T cells in alopecia areata. Sequencing templates came from extracted RNA that was reverse transcribed into cDNA. Generated by immunoSEQ multiplex PCR, the TCRdb table keeps only in-frame clones and is missing some. The data hold approximately 180,000 clones, with about 60% observed a single time. The sample consisted of CD4+ T cells sorted from blood, taken at week 0. The receptors originated from a human donor with alopecia areata.

The rearrangement uses TRBV7-9 and TRBJ1-6, with D possibly being TRBD1 (6 bases). Trimming cost V 5 bases and J 7 bases, with 9 bases left between them. The CDR3 spans 13 residues. Germline lookup yields CDR1 SEHNR and CDR2 FQNEAQ (reference sequence). CDR3 region: CASSPGQNSPLHF. The CDR3 DNA reads TGTGCCAGCAGCCCAGGACAGAATTCACCCCTCCACTTT.

Remarks on this clone: Other DNA sequences from this sample encode an identical CDR3 as well. The rearrangement joins TRBV29-1 to TRBJ2-1; 8 nucleotides agree with TRBD2. Germline V gives CDR1 SQVTM, CDR2 ANQGSEA. J lost 4 bases, V lost 2 bases, and 1 base had no gene match. The CDR3 sequence is 13 residues long. CDR3 DNA: TGCAGCGTTGAACGGGGGGGATACAATGAGCAGTTCTTC. This encodes CSVERGGYNEQFF.

The rearrangement joins TRBV7-6 to TRBJ2-3; tentatively, D is TRBD2 (5 bases). V dropped 3 bases and J dropped 2 bases, with 18 bases sitting between them. This CDR3 is built from 17 residues. Germline lookup yields CDR1 SGHVS and CDR2 FNYEAQ. This chain's CDR3 is CASSLGRLSTHTDTQYF. The CDR3 nucleotides are TGTGCCAGCAGCTTGGGCCGACTATCCACACACACAGATACGCAGTATTTT. Full variable domain (rest looked up from reference TRBV7-6 and TRBJ2-3): GAGVSQSPRYKVTKRGQDVALRCDPISGHVSLYWYRQALGQGPEFLTYFNYEAQQDKSGLPNDRFSAERPEGSISTLTIQRTEQRDSAMYRCASSLGRLSTHTDTQYFGPGTRLTVL.

The chain links TRBV5-1 to TRBJ1-4, with 7 bases identical to TRBD1. V lost 4 bases, J lost 3 bases, and 3 bases stayed unmatched. The length of the CDR3 is 14 residues. Germline CDR1 and CDR2: SGHRS and YFSETQ. Here the CDR3 reads CASSPGQANEKLFF. The CDR3 DNA follows: TGCGCCAGCAGCCCCGGACAGGCTAATGAAAAACTGTTTTTT.

This clone has more than one count but fewer than ten. Other DNA sequences in the same sample also yield this CDR3. The V call is TRBV29-1, the J call TRBJ2-5, with D unresolved. CDR3 length equals 12 residues. The V gene's germline CDR1 is SQVTM and CDR2 ANQGSEA. The germline V and J ends were trimmed by 4 bases and 1 base, with 7 bases remaining between them. Written as DNA, the CDR3 is TGCAGCGTTGTGTGGGGCCAAGAGACCCAGTACTTC. Amino acid sequence: CSVVWGQETQYF.

This clone was recorded a few times. The chain has TRBV12-5 and TRBJ2-7; 9 bases map to TRBD1. The CDR3 totals 13 residues. Germline V CDR1 and CDR2: LGHNT, FRNRAP. The ends lost 10 bases at V and 3 bases at J; junction bases unmatched: 7. The DNA for the CDR3 is TGTGCTACAAAGGGACAGGGCATCTACGAGCAGTACTTC. Protein product: CATKGQGIYEQYF.

The chain couples TRBV2 to TRBJ1-5, with no clear D. Germline CDR1 SNHLY, CDR2 FYNNEI. Trimming stripped 7 bases from V and 6 bases from J, with 16 bases between. CDR3 length equals 14 residues. CDR3 amino acids: CASTSPLSGQPQHF. CDR3 DNA: TGTGCCAGCACGAGTCCCCTTAGTGGTCAGCCCCAGCATTTT.

V and J are TRBV11-1 and TRBJ2-1; D is uncertain. Germline CDR1 reads SGHAT; CDR2 reads FQDESV (reference sequence). The CDR3 runs 13 residues. Trimming cost V 7 bases and J 7 bases, with 14 bases left between them. The CDR3 nucleotides are TGTGCCAGCATTTCGGCCCTTGGGAATGAGCAGTTCTTC. Amino acids: CASISALGNEQFF.

Turning to this clone: This sample includes further DNA sequences coding for the same CDR3. The chain uses TRBV29-1 and TRBJ1-1; no clear D. Germline CDR1 is SQVTM and CDR2 is ANQGSEA. Trimming took 4 bases from V and 4 from J, leaving 4 bases between them. This CDR3 region has 10 residues. Here the CDR3 reads CSVVSTEAFF. CDR3 DNA sequence: TGCAGCGTTGTGAGCACTGAAGCTTTCTTT.

The genes are TRBV6-5 and TRBJ2-3; no firm D call. V gave up 2 bases and J gave up 0 bases, with 6 bases separating them. Germline V gene data show CDR1 as MNHEY and CDR2 as SVGAGI. This CDR3 has 14 amino acids. The CDR3 nucleotides are TGTGCCAGCAGTTACACCGTTAGCACAGATACGCAGTATTTT. Protein product: CASSYTVSTDTQYF.

This clone appeared a few times. V is TRBV5-1 and J is TRBJ1-5, with TRBD1 identical over 7 bases. CDR3 length: 14 amino acids. Trimming at V came to 0 bases and at J to 6 bases, leaving 3 bases not matched to a gene. The germline CDR1 and CDR2 sequences are SGHRS and YFSETQ. The CDR3 DNA is TGCGCCAGCAGCTTGGGACAGGGCGGTCAGCCCCAGCATTTT. The encoded protein is CASSLGQGGQPQHF.

The chain links TRBV30 to TRBJ1-4; possibly TRBD1 for D (6 bases). The CDR3 is made up of 16 amino acids. The germline V gene encodes CDR1 GTSNPN and CDR2 SVGIG (reference sequence). V shed 3 bases and J shed 8 bases, with 22 bases lying between them. This CDR3 is CAWSPRGQGWKEKLFF. CDR3 sequence (DNA): TGTGCCTGGAGCCCCCGGGGCCAGGGGTGGAAGGAAAAACTGTTTTTT.

The rearrangement uses TRBV27 and TRBJ2-7, with D possibly matching TRBD2 (5 bases). V lost 3 bases to trimming and J lost 5 bases, with 14 bases between them. Germline V gene data show CDR1 as MNHEY and CDR2 as SMNVEV (reference sequence). CDR3 length: 14 residues. The CDR3 sequence is CASSFLQPGNEQYF. Here the CDR3 DNA reads TGTGCCAGCAGTTTCTTACAGCCGGGGAACGAGCAGTACTTC.

The V gene is TRBV19, the J gene TRBJ2-7; possibly TRBD1 or TRBD2 for D (5 bases each). From germline, CDR1 is LNHDA and CDR2 SQIVND (reference sequence). V gave up 7 bases and J gave up 2 bases, with 15 bases separating them. The CDR3 extends over 14 amino acids. CDR3 loop: CASINLRDPYEQYF. As DNA, the CDR3 is TGTGCCAGTATCAACCTCAGGGACCCCTACGAGCAGTACTTC.

This clone was found a few times. V is TRBV5-1 and J is TRBJ1-2, with 7 bases matching TRBD1. CDR3 size: 13 residues. Germline CDR1 and CDR2: SGHRS and YFSETQ. After removal of 3 bases from V and 8 bases from J, the junction contained 7 bases not matched to a gene. The CDR3 sequence is CASSSGQAWGYTF. The CDR3, as DNA: TGCGCCAGCAGCTCCGGACAGGCGTGGGGCTACACCTTC.